This entry features one T cell receptor beta chain sequence. What it binds is unknown. On average, the one heparinised blood draw given by each donor was approximately 120 mL. The record originates from a study of beta chain features in type 1 diabetes. Whole-study results and caveats: Within each of all four CD4+ subsets, Type 1 diabetes patients had TCRB CDR3s that were moderately but significantly shorter.

Expressed TCRB transcripts were sequenced after all isolated RNA was converted to cDNA. Clones were read by immunoSEQ multiplex PCR, and TCRdb kept only the in-frame ones, dropping some. The table records almost 350,000 clones, roughly 9% of them present only once. The trim removed 4 bases at V and 8 bases at J, leaving 7 bases unmatched. This CDR3 has 14 amino acids. CDR1 is SQVTM, CDR2 ANQGSEA, per germline. The chain employs TRBV29-1 and TRBJ2-1, with 11 bases fitting TRBD2. The sample consisted of central memory CD4+ T cells from blood. This sequence was found in a man aged 25 to 40 with type 1 diabetes. CDR3 in DNA: TGCAGCGTTGGTAGCGGGGGGGCATCTTATGAGCAGTTCTTC. Translated, it gives CSVGSGGASYEQFF.